This entry lists 23 T cell receptor beta chains sequenced from one sample in a study of T cell repertoires in cytomegalovirus infection. TCRdb re-derived calls from the reads in MiXCR, one entry per CDR3 protein. The sample holds around 740,000 distinct CDR3 sequences, about 40% seen once. Material for sequencing was PBMCs. These receptors came from a human donor in good health (CMV status not recorded). Some clones in this sample may be carry-over from other donors' samples.

As concerns this clonotype: This clone may be a read error of a much larger clone one base away. Without the conserved terminal phenylalanine or tryptophan, this CDR3 likely stems from a read error. The chain uses TRBV7-2 and TRBJ2-4, with TRBD2 as a possible D gene (5 bases). Trimming removed 6 bases at V and 3 bases at J, with 15 bases between. Germline V gene sequence: CDR1 SGHTA, CDR2 FQGNSA. This CDR3 is 15 amino acids long. The CDR3, as DNA: TGTGCCAGCAGTTCACCGGGTGAGGGCAAAAACATTCAGTACTTA. Translation gives CASSSPGEGKNIQYL.

This clonotype was counted ten times or more. The rearrangement uses TRBV6-1 and TRBJ2-7, with D unresolved. Germline CDR1 MNHNS, CDR2 SASEGT. Trimming took 6 bases from V and 3 from J, leaving 9 bases between them. The CDR3 has 12 residues. The CDR3 nucleotides are TGTGCCAGCAGCCCAGCCCTCTACGAGCAGTACTTC. Its protein is CASSPALYEQYF.

The chain employs TRBV19 and TRBJ1-2; no definite D call. Germline V gene lookup returns CDR1 LNHDA and CDR2 SQIVND (reference sequence). Between the trimmed V and J ends, which lost 3 bases and 4 bases, there was a span of 15 bases. The CDR3 has 15 residues. The chain's CDR3 is CASSIGQNIPYGYTF. The CDR3 nucleotides are TGTGCCAGTAGTATTGGGCAGAATATACCCTATGGCTACACCTTC.

This clonotype was seen repeatedly, ten times or more. The rearrangement joins TRBV12-3 or TRBV12-4 to TRBJ2-3; 8 positions agree with TRBD2. The CDR3 totals 14 residues. Germline trimming cut 3 bases from V and 9 bases from J; bases unmatched to any gene: 8. The CDR3 protein is CASSFGGGFGTQYF. CDR3 nucleotide sequence: TGTGCCAGCAGTTTCGGGGGGGGGTTTGGGACGCAGTATTTT.

The genes are TRBV2 and TRBJ1-5, with D possibly matching TRBD1 (5 bases). The germline gives CDR1 SNHLY, CDR2 FYNNEI. The CDR3 is made up of 14 amino acids. V lost 6 bases and J 0 bases, leaving 9 bases between the germline ends. As DNA, the CDR3 is TGTGCCAGCAGCGGGACGTATAGCAATCAGCCCCAGCATTTT. This translates into CASSGTYSNQPQHF.

This chain connects TRBV20-1 to TRBJ1-5; D remains unclear. Trimming stripped 5 bases from V and 2 bases from J, with 16 bases between. The CDR3 is 15 amino acids. Looked up from germline, CDR1 is DFQATT and CDR2 is SNEGSKA (reference sequence). CDR3: CSASSYSRRNQPQHF. CDR3 DNA sequence: TGCAGTGCTTCGTCTTACAGTCGACGCAATCAGCCCCAGCATTTT.

In its sample, this clonotype was seen a few times. This chain uses TRBV5-1 with TRBJ2-3, with D possibly TRBD2 on 6 matching bases. Trimming stripped 5 bases from V and 0 bases from J, with 13 bases between. The CDR3 loop spans 15 amino acids. Per the germline V gene, CDR1 is SGHRS and CDR2 is YFSETQ. The CDR3 loop reads CASRNPGLSTDTQYF. DNA for the CDR3: TGCGCCAGCAGAAATCCGGGACTCAGCACAGATACGCAGTATTTT.

The CDR3 spells CASSHAGPYEQYF. As DNA, the CDR3 is TGTGCCAGCAGCCATGCAGGGCCCTACGAGCAGTACTTC. This chain joins TRBV27 and TRBJ2-7; TRBD1 is a possible D gene (5 bases). Germline assignment: CDR1 MNHEY and CDR2 SMNVEV (reference sequence). Trimming took off 6 bases at V and 2 bases at J, with 11 bases between the two ends. The CDR3 consists of 13 residues.

Only a few counts were recorded for this clonotype. The chain links TRBV20-1 to TRBJ2-3, with 13 bases lining up with TRBD2. The germline CDR1 and CDR2 sequences are DFQATT and SNEGSKA (reference sequence). The CDR3 has 21 residues. Trimming took 6 bases from V and 4 from J; bases not matched to a gene: 25. CDR3 amino acids: CSADGLAGEEVDVWDADTQYF. The DNA for the CDR3 is TGCAGTGCGGACGGACTAGCGGGAGAAGAAGTGGATGTGTGGGACGCAGATACGCAGTATTTT.

This clonotype was recorded a few times. The chain links TRBV6-1 to TRBJ1-5; D is possibly TRBD1 (6 bases). Germline CDR1 and CDR2: MNHNS and SASEGT. The V end was cut by 1 base, the J end by 3 bases, with 10 bases between. The CDR3 length is 15 residues. CDR3 DNA sequence: TGTGCCAGCAGTGAAGGCGGACAGTTCAATCAGCCCCAGCATTTT. Its protein is CASSEGGQFNQPQHF.

CDR3 sequence: CASSFRLAGGGTEAFF. The CDR3 DNA reads as TGTGCCAGCAGCTTTCGGCTTGCAGGGGGTGGCACTGAAGCTTTCTTT. The genes are TRBV5-6 and TRBJ1-1; TRBD1 aligns across 7 bases. From germline, CDR1 is SGHDT and CDR2 YYEEEE. J gave up 4 bases and V 2 bases, and 11 bases lay outside the gene matches. The CDR3 spans 16 residues.

Comments on this clonotype: As the CDR3 is not closed by the conserved phenylalanine or tryptophan, this likely results from a read error. The rearrangement uses TRBV5-4 and TRBJ2-1, with a possible D match to TRBD1 (5 bases). Germline CDR1 and CDR2: SGHNT and YYREEE (reference sequence). This CDR3 has 16 amino acids. The germline V and J ends were trimmed by 1 base and 0 bases, with 11 bases remaining between them. In DNA form, the CDR3 reads TGTGCCAGCAGCTTGTGGGGCCGGAGCTCCTACAATGAGCAGTTCTTA. Translating it yields CASSLWGRSSYNEQFL.

The CDR3 here is CASSEHHGNSPLHF. The CDR3 DNA reads TGTGCCAGCAGTGAACATCACGGGAATTCACCCCTCCACTTT. The chain carries TRBV6-1 and TRBJ1-6; unclear D gene. Trimming shortened V by 2 bases and J by 7 bases, and 9 bases separated the two germline ends. CDR3 length equals 14 residues. Germline CDR1 and CDR2: MNHNS and SASEGT.

The V and J genes are TRBV19 and TRBJ1-2; 9 bases are shared with TRBD1. The trim removed 10 bases at V and 11 bases at J, leaving 8 bases unmatched. The germline V gene has CDR1 LNHDA and CDR2 SQIVND (reference sequence). This CDR3 is 11 amino acids long. CDR3 nucleotide sequence: TGTGCCACCGCGGACAGGGGAAAGTACACCTTC. Its protein is CATADRGKYTF.

This clonotype was recorded a few times. The chain employs TRBV10-3 and TRBJ2-7; D possibly corresponds to TRBD2 (5 bases). Germline V gene lookup returns CDR1 ENHRY and CDR2 SYGVKD. The CDR3 is 12 residues long. V was shortened by 3 bases and J by 5 bases, with 8 bases between the two germline ends. CDR3 bases: TGTGCCATCAGTGATTTCGGGGACGAGCAGTACTTC. This translates into CAISDFGDEQYF.

This clonotype appeared a few times. The gene calls are TRBV19 and TRBJ1-5, with TRBD1 matching over 10 bases. V trimming: 7 bases; J trimming: 5 bases; junction bases outside the gene matches: 2. CDR1 and CDR2 (germline): LNHDA, SQIVND (reference sequence). This CDR3 has 13 amino acids. Written as DNA, the CDR3 is TGTGCCAGTAAGACAGGGGGCCATCAGCCCCAGCATTTT. This translates into CASKTGGHQPQHF.

This chain joins TRBV24-1 and TRBJ2-3; 9 bases are a match to TRBD1. The V and J ends lost 2 bases and 4 bases, in that order; junction bases with no gene match: 6. The CDR3 loop spans 16 amino acids. Germline assignment: CDR1 KGHDR and CDR2 SFDVKD. CDR3 in amino acids: CATSDYGTGRPDTQYF. The CDR3 DNA reads TGTGCCACCAGTGATTACGGGACAGGGAGGCCAGATACGCAGTATTTT.

This clonotype appeared once. The chain uses TRBV6-2 or TRBV6-3 and TRBJ2-3; 8 bases line up with TRBD1. The length of the CDR3 is 15 residues. The trim removed 6 bases at V and 0 bases at J, leaving 5 bases unmatched. Germline V gene data show CDR1 as MNHEY and CDR2 as SVGEGT. Here the CDR3 DNA reads TGTGCCAGCAGGCATCGGACAGGGAGCACAGATACGCAGTATTTT. Protein sequence: CASRHRTGSTDTQYF.

This clonotype was detected only a few times. V usage is TRBV6-6 and J usage is TRBJ1-5; no firm D call. CDR1 is MNHNY and CDR2 is SVGAGI in the germline V gene (reference sequence). Trimming removed 11 bases from V and 7 bases from J, with 15 bases in between. CDR3 length: 12 residues. This CDR3 reads CAGSEGDQPQHF. The CDR3 DNA is TGTGCCGGCTCTGAGGGTGACCAGCCCCAGCATTTT.

This clonotype was found many times. This rearrangement joins TRBV6-1 to TRBJ2-7; D unclear. The CDR3 has 13 residues. In germline, CDR1 is MNHNS, CDR2 SASEGT. With 4 bases removed from V and 3 bases from J, the gap between germline ends came to 10 bases. CDR3 region: CASSVESIYEQYF. The DNA for the CDR3 is TGTGCCAGCAGTGTGGAGTCAATCTACGAGCAGTACTTC.

The chain recombines TRBV20-1 with TRBJ2-2, with 16 bases matching TRBD2. The CDR3 spans 19 residues. V shed 0 bases, J shed 8 bases, and the junction held 12 bases outside the gene matches. Germline V gene lookup returns CDR1 DFQATT and CDR2 SNEGSKA (reference sequence). Written as DNA, the CDR3 is TGCAGTGCTAGAGATCTCTCGGGACTAGCGGGAGGGCCCGGGGGGGAGCTGTTTTTT. It yields the protein CSARDLSGLAGGPGGELFF.

J is TRBJ2-1 and V is TRBV19, with 7 bases matching TRBD2. With V trimmed by 4 bases and J by 2 bases, 8 bases remained unmatched. The CDR3 is 16 residues long. Germline V gene data show CDR1 as LNHDA and CDR2 as SQIVND (reference sequence). The CDR3 DNA reads as TGTGCCAGTAGTAACTACGGACTAGAAGCCTACAATGAGCAGTTCTTC. Protein: CASSNYGLEAYNEQFF.

V usage is TRBV6-5 and J usage is TRBJ1-1; TRBD1 agrees at 7 bases. Trimming cost V 6 bases and J 5 bases; bases outside gene matches: 12. This CDR3 spans 15 amino acids. Looked up from germline, CDR1 is MNHEY and CDR2 is SVGAGI. The CDR3 here is CASRPYQGVGTEAFF. Here the CDR3 DNA reads TGTGCCAGCAGGCCCTATCAGGGGGTCGGGACTGAAGCTTTCTTT.